This TCR beta chain stems from a study of blood T cell repertoires in COVID-19. Study-wide context: There were acute and convalescent COVID-19 samples, and they came from the United States, Italy and Spain. T cells, B-cell-depleted T cells, or PBMCs provided the cDNA or gDNA that served as material.

Data came from immunoSEQ multiplex PCR; TCRdb stores just in-frame clones and leaves some out. Of 100,000 to 150,000 clones detected, roughly 69% appear once; the ten largest clones hold approximately 2.3%. The CDR3 consists of 14 residues. Germline lookup yields CDR1 SGHRS and CDR2 YFSETQ. V was cut by 3 bases and J by 2 bases, with 10 bases left in between. The TCR was taken from a woman aged 65 to 85 with acute or convalescent COVID-19. Sequences were obtained from peripheral blood. The rearrangement links TRBV5-1 to TRBJ2-3, with D perhaps TRBD1 (6 bases). The CDR3 coding sequence is TGCGCCAGCAGCTCGGGACAAAACACAGATACGCAGTATTTT. This codes for CASSSGQNTDTQYF.